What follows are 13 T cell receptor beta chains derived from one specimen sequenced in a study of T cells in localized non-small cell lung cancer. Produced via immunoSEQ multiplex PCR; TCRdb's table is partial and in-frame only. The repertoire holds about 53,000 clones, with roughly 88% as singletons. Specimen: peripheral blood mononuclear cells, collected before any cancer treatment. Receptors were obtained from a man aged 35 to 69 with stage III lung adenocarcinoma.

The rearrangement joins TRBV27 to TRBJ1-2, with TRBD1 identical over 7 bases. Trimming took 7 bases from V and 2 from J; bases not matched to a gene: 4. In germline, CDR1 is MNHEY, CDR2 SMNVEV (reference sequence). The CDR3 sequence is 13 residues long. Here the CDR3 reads CASTATGNYGYTF. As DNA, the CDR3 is TGTGCCAGCACCGCGACAGGGAACTATGGCTACACCTTC.

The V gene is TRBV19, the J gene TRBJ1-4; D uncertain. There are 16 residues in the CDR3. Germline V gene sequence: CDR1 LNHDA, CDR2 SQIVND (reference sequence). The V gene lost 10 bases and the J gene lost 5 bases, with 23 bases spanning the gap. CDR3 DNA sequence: TGTGCCACCCACCTTACACCATCATCCCTGAATGAAAAACTGTTTTTT. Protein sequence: CATHLTPSSLNEKLFF.

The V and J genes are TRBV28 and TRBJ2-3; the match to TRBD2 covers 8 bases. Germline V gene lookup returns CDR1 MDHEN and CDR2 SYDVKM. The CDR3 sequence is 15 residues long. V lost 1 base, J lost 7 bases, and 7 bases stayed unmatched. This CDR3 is CASSLSAGGQNTQYF. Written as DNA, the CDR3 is TGTGCCAGCAGTTTATCCGCGGGAGGTCAAAATACGCAGTATTTT. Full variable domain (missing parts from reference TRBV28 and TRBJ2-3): DVKVTQSSRYLVKRTGEKVFLECVQDMDHENMFWYRQDPGLGLRLIYFSYDVKMKEKGDIPEGYSVSREKKERFSLILESASTNQTSMYLCASSLSAGGQNTQYFGPGTRLTVL.

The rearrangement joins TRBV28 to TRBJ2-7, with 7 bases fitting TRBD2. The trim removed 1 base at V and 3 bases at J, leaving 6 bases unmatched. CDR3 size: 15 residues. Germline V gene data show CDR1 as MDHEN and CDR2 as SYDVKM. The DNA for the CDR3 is TGTGCCAGCAGTTTATTAGGTGCTAGCGGCTACGAGCAGTACTTC. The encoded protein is CASSLLGASGYEQYF.

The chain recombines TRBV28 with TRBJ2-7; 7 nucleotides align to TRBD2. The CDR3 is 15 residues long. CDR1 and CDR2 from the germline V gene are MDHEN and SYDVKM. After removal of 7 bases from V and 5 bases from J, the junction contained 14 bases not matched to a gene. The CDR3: CASTVGGPPRHEQYF. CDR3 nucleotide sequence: TGTGCCAGCACCGTGGGAGGGCCCCCCCGGCACGAGCAGTACTTC.

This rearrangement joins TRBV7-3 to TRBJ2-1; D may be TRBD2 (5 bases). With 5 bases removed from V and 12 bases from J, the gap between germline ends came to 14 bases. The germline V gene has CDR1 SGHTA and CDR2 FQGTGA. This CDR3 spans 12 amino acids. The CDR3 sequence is CASSPDGRGQFF. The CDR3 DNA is TGTGCCAGCAGCCCAGACGGACGGGGGCAGTTCTTC.

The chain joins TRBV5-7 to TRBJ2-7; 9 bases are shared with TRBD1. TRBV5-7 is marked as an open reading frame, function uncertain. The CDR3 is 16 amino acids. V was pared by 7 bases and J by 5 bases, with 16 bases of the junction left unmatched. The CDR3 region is CASRRLRDREAHEQYF. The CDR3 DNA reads TGTGCCAGCCGGCGACTCCGGGACAGGGAGGCCCACGAGCAGTACTTC.

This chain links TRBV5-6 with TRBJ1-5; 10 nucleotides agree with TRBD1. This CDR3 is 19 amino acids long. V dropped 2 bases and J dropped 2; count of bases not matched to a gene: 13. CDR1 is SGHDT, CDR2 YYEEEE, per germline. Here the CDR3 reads CASSLLRGQGVGGNQPQHF. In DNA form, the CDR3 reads TGTGCCAGCAGCTTACTAAGAGGACAGGGGGTGGGTGGCAATCAGCCCCAGCATTTT.

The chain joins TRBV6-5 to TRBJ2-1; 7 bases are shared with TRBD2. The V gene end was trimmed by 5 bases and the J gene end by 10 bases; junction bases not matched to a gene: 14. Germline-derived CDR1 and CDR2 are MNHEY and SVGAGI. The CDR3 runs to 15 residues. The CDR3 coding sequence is TGTGCCAGCAGTCATCGACAGCCCTGGGAGGGGGAGCAGTTCTTC. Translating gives CASSHRQPWEGEQFF.

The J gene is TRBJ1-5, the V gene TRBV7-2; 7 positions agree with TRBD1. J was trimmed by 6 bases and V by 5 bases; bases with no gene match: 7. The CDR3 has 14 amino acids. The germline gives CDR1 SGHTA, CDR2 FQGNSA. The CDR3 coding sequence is TGTGCCAGCAGCCGACGACAGGGCCTTCAGCCCCAGCATTTT. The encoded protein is CASSRRQGLQPQHF.

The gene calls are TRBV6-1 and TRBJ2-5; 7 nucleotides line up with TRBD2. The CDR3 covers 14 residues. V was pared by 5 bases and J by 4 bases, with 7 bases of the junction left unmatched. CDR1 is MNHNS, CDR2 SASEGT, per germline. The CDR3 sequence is CASSWGGEGETQYF. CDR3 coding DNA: TGTGCCAGCAGTTGGGGAGGGGAGGGAGAGACCCAGTACTTC.

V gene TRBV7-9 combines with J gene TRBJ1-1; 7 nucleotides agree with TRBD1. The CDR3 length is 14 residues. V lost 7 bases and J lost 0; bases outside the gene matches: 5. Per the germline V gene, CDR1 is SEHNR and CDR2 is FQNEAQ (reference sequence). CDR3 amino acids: CASNEGALNTEAFF. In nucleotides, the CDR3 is TGTGCCAGCAATGAGGGGGCCTTGAACACTGAAGCTTTCTTT.

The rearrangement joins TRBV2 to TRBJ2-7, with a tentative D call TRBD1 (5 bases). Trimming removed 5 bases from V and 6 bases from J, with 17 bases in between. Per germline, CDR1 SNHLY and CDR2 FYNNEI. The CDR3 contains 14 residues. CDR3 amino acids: CASSIRAEAPEQYF. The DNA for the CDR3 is TGTGCCAGCAGTATCAGGGCTGAAGCTCCCGAGCAGTACTTC.